This TCR beta chain appears in the sequencing data of a study of patients and donors after allogeneic stem cell transplantation. Each CDR3 protein gets one entry after TCRdb re-called the RT-PCR reads with MiXCR. The profile shows more than 850,000 distinct CDR3 sequences, 15% to 20% of them singletons. The sample taken for sequencing was blood, either unsorted or a sorted T cell fraction (not recorded which). The clonotype was recovered from a human donor who was either an allogeneic HSCT recipient or a stem cell or donor lymphocyte infusion donor (not recorded which). It is not recorded whose cells these are; they may come from a transplant donor.

This CDR3 reads CASKVGSSYNEQFF. As DNA, the CDR3 is TGTGCCAGCAAGGTCGGGAGCTCCTACAATGAGCAGTTCTTC. The V and J genes are TRBV2 and TRBJ2-1; D perhaps matches TRBD2 (6 bases). Germline CDR1 is SNHLY and CDR2 is FYNNEI. There are 14 residues in the CDR3. The V and J ends lost 7 bases and 0 bases respectively, with 10 bases between them.